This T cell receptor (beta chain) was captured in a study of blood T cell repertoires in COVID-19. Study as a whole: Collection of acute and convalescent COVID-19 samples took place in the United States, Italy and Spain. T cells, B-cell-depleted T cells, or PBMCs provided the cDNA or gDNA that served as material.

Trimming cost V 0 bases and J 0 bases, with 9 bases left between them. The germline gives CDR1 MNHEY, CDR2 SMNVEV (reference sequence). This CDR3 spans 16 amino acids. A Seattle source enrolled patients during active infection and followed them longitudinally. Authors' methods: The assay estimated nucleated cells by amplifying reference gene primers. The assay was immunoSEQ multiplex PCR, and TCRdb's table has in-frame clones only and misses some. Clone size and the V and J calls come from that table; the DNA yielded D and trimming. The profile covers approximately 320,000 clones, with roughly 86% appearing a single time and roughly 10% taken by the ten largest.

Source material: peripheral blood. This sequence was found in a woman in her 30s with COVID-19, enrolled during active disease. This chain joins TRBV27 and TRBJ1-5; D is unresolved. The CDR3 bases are TGTGCCAGCAGTTTATCTCAGGCCTATAGCAATCAGCCCCAGCATTTT. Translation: CASSLSQAYSNQPQHF.